The next 20 T cell receptor beta chains were all read from a single sample in a study of blood T cell repertoires in COVID-19. Method: immunoSEQ multiplex PCR; TCRdb's copy keeps in-frame clones and lacks some. The data contain 50,000 or so clones, about four fifths of them singletons. Sequencing was carried out using peripheral blood. Receptors originate from a man older than 75 with COVID-19, enrolled during active disease.

The gene calls are TRBV4-2 and TRBJ2-2; a possible D gene is TRBD2 (7 bases). The CDR3 length is 18 residues. V gave up 3 bases and J gave up 4 bases, with 21 bases separating them. Germline V gene sequence: CDR1 LGHNA, CDR2 YNFKEQ. In DNA, the CDR3 is TGTGCCAGCAGCCACCACCAAAGAGGCGGGGGCGGCACCGGGGAGCTGTTTTTT. Translating gives CASSHHQRGGGGTGELFF.

This chain joins TRBV7-2 and TRBJ1-5, with D unclear. This CDR3 has 15 residues. Between the trimmed V and J ends, which lost 1 base and 1 base, there was a span of 8 bases. Germline assignment: CDR1 SGHTA and CDR2 FQGNSA. Written as DNA, the CDR3 is TGTGCCAGCAGCTTAGAGGCCGGGAGCAATCAGCCCCAGCATTTT. The encoded protein is CASSLEAGSNQPQHF.

The chain links TRBV9 to TRBJ1-6; 9 bases match TRBD1. The CDR3 sequence is 14 residues long. V shed 3 bases and J 8 bases; nucleotides not matched to a gene: 3. The germline V gene encodes CDR1 SGDLS and CDR2 YYNGEE. CDR3 region: CASSARDRDSPLHF. CDR3 nucleotide sequence: TGTGCCAGCAGCGCCCGGGACAGGGATTCACCCCTCCACTTT. Complete variable domain (other parts from reference TRBV9 and TRBJ1-6): DSGVTQTPKHLITATGQRVTLRCSPRSGDLSVYWYQQSLDQGLQFLIQYYNGEERAKGNILERFSAQQFPDLHSELNLSSLELGDSALYFCASSARDRDSPLHFGNGTRLTVT.

This clone has a single count. CDR3 in amino acids: CASRASGPGNEQFF. In nucleotides, the CDR3 is TGTGCCAGCAGAGCTAGCGGGCCCGGGAATGAGCAGTTCTTC. This sequence joins TRBV5-4 and TRBJ2-1; TRBD2 matches 8 bases. This CDR3 region has 14 residues. Germline CDR1 reads SGHNT; CDR2 reads YYREEE (reference sequence). The ends lost 5 bases at V and 7 bases at J; junction bases unmatched: 8.

The V and J genes are TRBV3-1 (or the pseudogene TRBV3-2) and TRBJ1-5; 8 bases map to TRBD1. The CDR3 has 15 residues. The germline V gene has CDR1 LGHDT and CDR2 YNNKEL (reference sequence). V shed 11 bases, J shed 3 bases, and the junction held 12 bases outside the gene matches. CDR3 amino acids: CAGFPGTGYNQPQHF. The CDR3 bases are TGTGCCGGCTTCCCCGGGACAGGATACAATCAGCCCCAGCATTTT.

The chain couples TRBV11-3 to TRBJ2-4, with D perhaps TRBD1 (6 bases). The V gene's germline CDR1 is SGHNT and CDR2 YENEEA. Trimming pared 5 bases from V and 9 bases from J, leaving 17 bases between. This CDR3 comprises 14 residues. CDR3 sequence: CASSLGHGGAIQYF. The DNA for the CDR3 is TGTGCCAGCAGCCTGGGACACGGAGGTGCCATTCAGTACTTC.

J is TRBJ2-1 and V is TRBV5-1, with TRBD2 matching over 13 bases. Germline V lookup: CDR1 SGHRS, CDR2 YFSETQ. V lost 0 bases to trimming and J lost 0 bases; unmatched junction nucleotides: 3. The CDR3 length is 18 residues. CDR3 protein: CASSLATSGRGSYNEQFF. The DNA for the CDR3 is TGCGCCAGCAGCTTGGCAACTAGCGGGAGGGGCTCCTACAATGAGCAGTTCTTC.

This rearrangement joins TRBV15 to TRBJ1-1; TRBD1 matches 8 bases. Germline values: CDR1 LNHNV, CDR2 YYDKDF (reference sequence). This CDR3 contains 16 residues. The junction had 5 bases not matched to a gene; V was cut back by 1 base and J by 1 base. CDR3 nucleotides: TGTGCCACCAGCAGAGTCTGGGACAGGCGGAACACTGAAGCTTTCTTT. Residues: CATSRVWDRRNTEAFF.

CDR3 bases: TGTGCCAGCAGCTTAATGCGAAGCTCCTACGAGCAGTACGTC. Translated: CASSLMRSSYEQYV. The gene calls are TRBV5-6 and TRBJ2-7; D is unresolved. Trimming cost V 2 bases and J 0 bases, with 9 bases left between them. The CDR3 runs 14 residues. In germline, CDR1 is SGHDT, CDR2 YYEEEE.

The V and J genes are TRBV30 and TRBJ2-7, with TRBD2 matching 8 bases. J lost 9 bases, V lost 5 bases, and 9 bases had no gene match. The CDR3 is 12 amino acids. The germline V gene encodes CDR1 GTSNPN and CDR2 SVGIG (reference sequence). The CDR3 sequence is CAWAGAGARQYF. In DNA form, the CDR3 reads TGTGCCTGGGCCGGAGCGGGGGCACGGCAGTACTTC. Based on the CDR3 plus reference TRBV30 and TRBJ2-7, the full variable domain is SQTIHQWPATLVQPVGSPLSLECTVEGTSNPNLYWYRQAAGRGLQLLFYSVGIGQISSEVPQNLSASRPQDRQFILSSKKLLLSDSGFYLCAWAGAGARQYFGPGTRLTVT.

The chain carries TRBV5-1 and TRBJ1-1; D not resolved. Per the germline V gene, CDR1 is SGHRS and CDR2 is YFSETQ. With 5 bases removed from V and 5 bases from J, the gap between germline ends came to 13 bases. This CDR3 contains 13 residues. CDR3 residues: CASSTGSETEAFF. The CDR3, as DNA: TGCGCCAGCAGTACCGGGTCGGAAACTGAAGCTTTCTTT.

This clone has a count of ten or more. The chain has TRBV5-1 and TRBJ2-2, with 12 bases identical to TRBD2. The length of the CDR3 is 13 residues. Per germline, CDR1 SGHRS and CDR2 YFSETQ. Losses at the gene ends were 7 bases for V and 6 bases for J; bases not matched to a gene: 1. The CDR3 sequence: CASSSGRAGELFF. The CDR3 nucleotides read TGCGCCAGCTCTAGCGGGAGGGCCGGGGAGCTGTTTTTT.

This CDR3 is CATSRDRYRGIEAFF. CDR3 DNA: TGTGCCACCAGCAGAGATAGGTACCGGGGGATTGAAGCTTTCTTT. V and J are TRBV15 and TRBJ1-1, with D possibly TRBD1 on 5 matching bases. V lost 0 bases and J 7 bases, leaving 15 bases between the germline ends. In germline, CDR1 is LNHNV, CDR2 YYDKDF (reference sequence). This CDR3 is 15 amino acids long.

This chain links TRBV10-3 with TRBJ1-2; TRBD1 agrees at 9 bases. The CDR3 contains 15 residues. Germline CDR1 reads ENHRY; CDR2 reads SYGVKD. V lost 6 bases to trimming and J lost 2 bases; unmatched junction nucleotides: 7. Here the CDR3 reads CAIRDGTGNNYGYTF. For the CDR3, the DNA is TGTGCCATCAGGGACGGGACAGGGAACAACTATGGCTACACCTTC.

The table lists this clone with a count of one. The chain links TRBV15 to TRBJ1-5; D unclear. Germline assignment: CDR1 LNHNV and CDR2 YYDKDF (reference sequence). The V gene lost 0 bases and the J gene lost 4 bases, with 16 bases spanning the gap. CDR3 length: 17 amino acids. CDR3 sequence: CATSRDRPGTANQPQHF. CDR3 DNA: TGTGCCACCAGCAGAGATCGTCCAGGTACGGCAAATCAGCCCCAGCATTTT.

This clone was observed a handful of times. The genes are TRBV15 and TRBJ1-3; D call uncertain. Germline V gives CDR1 LNHNV, CDR2 YYDKDF (reference sequence). CDR3 size: 15 residues. The V and J ends lost 0 bases and 3 bases respectively, with 9 bases between them. The CDR3 is CATSREAGIGNTIYF. For the CDR3, the DNA is TGTGCCACCAGCAGAGAGGCGGGGATTGGAAACACCATATATTTT.

The table lists this clone with a count of one. The chain is built from TRBV14 and TRBJ2-6; possibly TRBD1 for D (6 bases). CDR3 length: 15 residues. The V and J ends lost 4 bases and 3 bases respectively, with 10 bases between them. CDR1 is SGHDN and CDR2 is FVKESK in the germline V gene. CDR3 bases: TGTGCCAGCAGCCCCCGAGGGGGTGGGGCCAACGTCCTGACTTTC. Its translation: CASSPRGGGANVLTF.

V gene TRBV7-8 combines with J gene TRBJ1-5; 7 bases line up with TRBD1. CDR1 and CDR2 from the germline V gene are SGHVS and FQNEAQ. This CDR3 has 14 amino acids. Trimming removed 6 bases from V and 4 bases from J; junction bases left unmatched: 6. DNA of the CDR3: TGTGCCAGCAGTCCCGGGACAGCGAATCAGCCCCAGCATTTT. Its protein is CASSPGTANQPQHF.

The chain carries TRBV6-4 and TRBJ2-1; 12 bases fit TRBD2. This CDR3 region has 16 residues. CDR1 is MRHNA, CDR2 SNTAGT, per germline. V shed 5 bases, J shed 6 bases, and the junction held 8 bases outside the gene matches. The CDR3: CASSPALAGGINEQFF. Written as DNA, the CDR3 is TGTGCCAGCAGTCCGGCTCTAGCGGGAGGGATCAATGAGCAGTTCTTC.

The V call is TRBV15, the J call TRBJ2-3, with 7 bases lining up with TRBD1. Trimming removed 4 bases from V and 6 bases from J; junction bases left unmatched: 22. The CDR3 length is 19 residues. CDR1 and CDR2 (germline): LNHNV, YYDKDF (reference sequence). CDR3 amino acids: CATSNQQGQTEVWWDTQYF. For the CDR3, the DNA is TGTGCCACCAGCAACCAACAGGGACAGACCGAGGTTTGGTGGGATACGCAGTATTTT.